Shown below are 29 T cell receptor beta chains from a single sample sequenced in a study of blood T cell repertoires in COVID-19. Data came from immunoSEQ multiplex PCR; TCRdb stores just in-frame clones and leaves some out. The sample contains fewer than 80,000 clones, about four fifths of which appear only once. Sequenced: peripheral blood. The receptors originated from a human donor in a cohort sampled during active COVID-19.

The CDR3 loop is CASSPGVPAYNEQFF. The DNA for the CDR3 is TGTGCCAGCAGTCCCGGAGTACCAGCCTACAATGAGCAGTTCTTC. This chain uses TRBV6-2 or TRBV6-3 with TRBJ2-1; D ambiguous. V was cut by 5 bases and J by 2 bases, with 13 bases left in between. Germline loops: CDR1 MNHEY, CDR2 SVGEGT. The CDR3 contains 15 residues.

The chain recombines TRBV11-3 with TRBJ2-3; D is possibly TRBD2 (6 bases). Trimming took 4 bases from V and 2 from J, leaving 13 bases between them. The CDR3 is made up of 15 amino acids. Germline CDR1 is SGHNT and CDR2 is YENEEA. The DNA of the CDR3 is TGTGCCAGCAGCTCCCGGGACTCTCCCACAGATACGCAGTATTTT. As protein: CASSSRDSPTDTQYF.

This chain connects TRBV30 to TRBJ2-1, with TRBD2 identical over 9 bases. The CDR3 totals 18 residues. The J segment lost 0 bases and the V segment lost 0 bases, leaving 9 bases of the junction unmatched. The germline CDR1 and CDR2 sequences are GTSNPN and SVGIG (reference sequence). The chain's CDR3 is CAWSVWLAGRTSYNEQFF. Written as DNA, the CDR3 is TGTGCCTGGAGTGTATGGCTAGCGGGACGGACCTCCTACAATGAGCAGTTCTTC.

The genes are TRBV19 and TRBJ1-5, with 8 nucleotides matching TRBD1. This CDR3 contains 16 residues. Germline lookup yields CDR1 LNHDA and CDR2 SQIVND (reference sequence). With 6 bases clipped from V and 1 base from J, the junction kept 8 bases outside the gene matches. The CDR3 here is CASSLRTGGSNQPQHF. Written as DNA, the CDR3 is TGTGCCAGTAGCCTTCGTACAGGGGGAAGCAATCAGCCCCAGCATTTT.

V and J are TRBV27 and TRBJ1-3; no clear D. Germline V gene sequence: CDR1 MNHEY, CDR2 SMNVEV (reference sequence). This CDR3 is 15 amino acids long. V lost 0 bases to trimming and J lost 0 bases, with 6 bases between them. The CDR3 DNA follows: TGTGCCAGCAGTTTATCGCGGTCCTCTGGAAACACCATATATTTT. It is translated as CASSLSRSSGNTIYF.

This chain connects TRBV27 to TRBJ1-6; a possible D gene is TRBD1 (6 bases). V lost 7 bases, J lost 6 bases, and 22 bases lay in between. The CDR3 is 17 amino acids. Germline lookup yields CDR1 MNHEY and CDR2 SMNVEV (reference sequence). CDR3 bases: TGTGCCAGCAAGTCCTCCACAGGGATTTCTGGTAATTCACCCCTCCACTTT. It specifies CASKSSTGISGNSPLHF.

The chain joins TRBV28 to TRBJ2-5; 8 bases line up with TRBD2. Germline values: CDR1 MDHEN, CDR2 SYDVKM. The CDR3 length is 14 residues. With V trimmed by 5 bases and J by 5 bases, 7 bases remained unmatched. This CDR3 reads CASSLLAVGETQYF. The DNA for the CDR3 is TGTGCCAGCAGTCTACTAGCGGTTGGGGAGACCCAGTACTTC.

This clone was detected only a few times. The chain uses TRBV19 and TRBJ1-5; 12 bases are shared with TRBD1. J lost 5 bases, V lost 5 bases, and 10 bases had no gene match. Germline V lookup: CDR1 LNHDA, CDR2 SQIVND (reference sequence). The CDR3 spans 17 residues. The CDR3: CASSPGTGGSYYQPQHF. In nucleotides, the CDR3 is TGTGCCAGTAGTCCCGGGACAGGGGGCTCGTATTATCAGCCCCAGCATTTT.

The chain uses TRBV14 and TRBJ1-1; 7 bases align to TRBD1. There are 15 residues in the CDR3. Unmatched junction bases numbered 9, after V lost 5 bases and J lost 3 bases. Germline V CDR1 and CDR2: SGHDN, FVKESK. CDR3 coding DNA: TGTGCCAGCAGCGGTGGGGGAACAGGGGACACTGAAGCTTTCTTT. Residues: CASSGGGTGDTEAFF.

V is TRBV11-3 and J is TRBJ2-1; 12 nucleotides align to TRBD2. This CDR3 comprises 17 residues. CDR1 is SGHNT, CDR2 YENEEA, per germline. V was clipped by 4 bases and J by 0 bases; unmatched bases: 4. The CDR3 spells CASSSSGRGFSYNEQFF. As DNA, the CDR3 is TGTGCCAGCAGCTCTAGCGGGAGGGGATTCTCCTACAATGAGCAGTTCTTC. Drawing the rest from reference TRBV11-3 and TRBJ2-1, the complete variable domain is EAGVVQSPRYKIIEKKQPVAFWCNPISGHNTLYWYLQNLGQGPELLIRYENEEAVDDSQLPKDRFSAERLKGVDSTLKIQPAELGDSAVYLCASSSSGRGFSYNEQFFGPGTRLTVL.

The chain recombines TRBV30 with TRBJ2-7; D uncertain. CDR1 is GTSNPN, CDR2 SVGIG, per germline (reference sequence). The V gene lost 3 bases and the J gene lost 4 bases, with 10 bases spanning the gap. The CDR3 contains 12 residues. The CDR3 DNA reads as TGTGCCTGGAGCCTAGGCCTATACGAGCAGTACTTC. It codes for CAWSLGLYEQYF.

J is TRBJ2-5 and V is TRBV5-1, with D possibly TRBD2 on 6 matching bases. Trimming stripped 5 bases from V and 0 bases from J, with 14 bases between. The germline V gene encodes CDR1 SGHRS and CDR2 YFSETQ. The CDR3 totals 15 residues. CDR3 bases: TGCGCCAGCAGTAATAGCGGAGAATACCAAGAGACCCAGTACTTC. Its translation is CASSNSGEYQETQYF.

The rearrangement uses TRBV7-9 and TRBJ2-7, with D unresolved. The germline V gene has CDR1 SEHNR and CDR2 FQNEAQ (reference sequence). This CDR3 has 14 residues. V shed 0 bases and J shed 2 bases, with 8 bases lying between them. The CDR3 loop reads CASSLAIPAYEQYF. The CDR3 nucleotides are TGTGCCAGCAGCTTAGCGATTCCGGCCTACGAGCAGTACTTC.

In DNA, the CDR3 is TGTGCCAGCAGTTTCGTCCGGGGGGACACTGAAGCTTTCTTT. Amino acids: CASSFVRGDTEAFF. The chain recombines TRBV28 with TRBJ1-1; D is perhaps TRBD1 (5 bases). V was shortened by 3 bases and J by 3 bases, with 11 bases between the two germline ends. The germline V gene has CDR1 MDHEN and CDR2 SYDVKM. This CDR3 is built from 14 residues.

This chain connects TRBV6-6 to TRBJ2-3; 9 nucleotides match TRBD2. With 6 bases clipped from V and 4 bases from J, the junction kept 5 bases outside the gene matches. From germline, CDR1 is MNHNY and CDR2 SVGAGI (reference sequence). This CDR3 is 14 amino acids long. CDR3 sequence (DNA): TGTGCCAGCAGACCGCAGCGGGGGGCAGATACGCAGTATTTT. Amino acids: CASRPQRGADTQYF.

The chain combines TRBV14 with TRBJ1-5, with D maybe TRBD1 (6 bases). The CDR3 contains 15 residues. The germline V gene encodes CDR1 SGHDN and CDR2 FVKESK. V lost 4 bases and J 0 bases, leaving 10 bases between the germline ends. This chain's CDR3 is CASSLQGYSNQPQHF. The CDR3 DNA sequence: TGTGCCAGCAGCCTACAGGGTTATAGCAATCAGCCCCAGCATTTT.

The chain combines TRBV7-9 with TRBJ2-7; TRBD1 matches 10 bases. The germline CDR1 and CDR2 sequences are SEHNR and FQNEAQ (reference sequence). This CDR3 has 16 amino acids. V lost 4 bases and J lost 5; bases outside the gene matches: 11. In DNA form, the CDR3 reads TGTGCCAGCAGCTCAGGACAGGGGGGAGCTATGGACGAGCAGTACTTC. Translating it yields CASSSGQGGAMDEQYF.

This clone has just one count. The chain uses TRBV7-2 and TRBJ2-7; D is possibly TRBD1 (6 bases). Looked up from germline, CDR1 is SGHTA and CDR2 is FQGNSA. CDR3 length: 12 residues. V gave up 5 bases and J gave up 4 bases, with 9 bases separating them. For the CDR3, the DNA is TGTGCCAGCAGCCAACAGGGATACGAGCAGTACTTC. It codes for CASSQQGYEQYF.

The V and J genes are TRBV5-1 and TRBJ2-3, with a possible D match to TRBD1 (6 bases). The CDR3 sequence is 14 residues long. V gave up 3 bases and J gave up 0 bases, with 8 bases separating them. Germline CDR1 reads SGHRS; CDR2 reads YFSETQ. The CDR3 spells CASSSDSSTDTQYF. The DNA for the CDR3 is TGCGCCAGCAGCTCGGACAGTAGCACAGATACGCAGTATTTT.

The rearrangement uses TRBV29-1 and TRBJ1-2; tentative D call: TRBD1 (5 bases). There are 12 residues in the CDR3. V gave up 3 bases and J gave up 4 bases, with 9 bases separating them. The germline gives CDR1 SQVTM, CDR2 ANQGSEA. The CDR3: CSVDLGLYGYTF. The CDR3 coding sequence is TGCAGCGTTGATCTGGGGCTCTATGGCTACACCTTC.

The chain couples TRBV27 to TRBJ2-1; weak D call: TRBD2 (6 bases). The CDR3 spans 13 residues. Trimming pared 4 bases from V and 3 bases from J, leaving 7 bases between. Germline CDR1 and CDR2: MNHEY and SMNVEV (reference sequence). The CDR3 loop is CASSWDFYNEQFF. The CDR3 DNA follows: TGTGCCAGCAGTTGGGACTTCTACAATGAGCAGTTCTTC.

This clone was recorded only once. This rearrangement joins TRBV2 to TRBJ2-7; possible D gene TRBD2, 5 bases. Germline CDR1 and CDR2: SNHLY and FYNNEI. The CDR3 has 12 amino acids. Trimming stripped 5 bases from V and 7 bases from J, with 12 bases between. The CDR3, as DNA: TGTGCCAGCAGTTCCCCCCCGGGGGAGCAGTACTTC. It yields the protein CASSSPPGEQYF. The full variable domain, completed using reference TRBV2 and TRBJ2-7, is EPEVTQTPSHQVTQMGQEVILRCVPISNHLYFYWYRQILGQKVEFLVSFYNNEISEKSEIFDDQFSVERPDGSNFTLKIRSTKLEDSAMYFCASSSPPGEQYFGPGTRLTVT.

The chain has TRBV7-6 and TRBJ1-4; D is unclear. This CDR3 has 14 residues. Germline CDR1 is SGHVS and CDR2 is FNYEAQ. The ends were cut back, 1 base at V and 2 bases at J, with 5 bases in the middle. In DNA form, the CDR3 reads TGTGCCAGCAGCTTAGGACATACTAATGAAAAACTGTTTTTT. Protein product: CASSLGHTNEKLFF. Complete variable domain (other parts from reference TRBV7-6 and TRBJ1-4): GAGVSQSPRYKVTKRGQDVALRCDPISGHVSLYWYRQALGQGPEFLTYFNYEAQQDKSGLPNDRFSAERPEGSISTLTIQRTEQRDSAMYRCASSLGHTNEKLFFGSGTQLSVL.

V usage is TRBV5-1 and J usage is TRBJ2-5, with 7 bases identical to TRBD2. V was clipped by 0 bases and J by 3 bases; unmatched bases: 5. Germline V lookup: CDR1 SGHRS, CDR2 YFSETQ. This CDR3 has 15 residues. CDR3 nucleotide sequence: TGCGCCAGCAGCTTGGCCTCTGGGAGGGAAGAGACCCAGTACTTC. Protein sequence: CASSLASGREETQYF.

V gene TRBV5-1 combines with J gene TRBJ2-3; no definite D call. CDR1 SGHRS and CDR2 YFSETQ come from the germline V gene. V lost 0 bases and J 4 bases, leaving 9 bases between the germline ends. The CDR3 has 14 amino acids. The CDR3 sequence is CASSLARFPDTQYF. The CDR3 nucleotides are TGCGCCAGCAGCTTGGCCCGGTTCCCAGATACGCAGTATTTT.

This clone was observed once. The chain recombines TRBV15 with TRBJ2-7; 8 nucleotides line up with TRBD2. With V trimmed by 5 bases and J by 5 bases, 11 bases remained unmatched. Germline values: CDR1 LNHNV, CDR2 YYDKDF (reference sequence). The CDR3 covers 15 residues. This chain's CDR3 is CATSLSGGMMDEQYF. The CDR3, as DNA: TGTGCCACCAGCCTCTCGGGGGGGATGATGGACGAGCAGTACTTC.

This clone was counted a few times. J is TRBJ2-7 and V is TRBV4-3; weak D call: TRBD1 (5 bases). The CDR3 consists of 17 residues. Germline assignment: CDR1 LGHNA and CDR2 YSLEER. Trimming removed 3 bases at V and 5 bases at J, with 23 bases between. The CDR3 loop is CASSQGRGGRVGDEQYF. CDR3 in DNA: TGCGCCAGCAGCCAGGGAAGGGGTGGCAGGGTAGGCGACGAGCAGTACTTC.

The V call is TRBV7-2, the J call TRBJ2-7; TRBD1 agrees at 8 bases. The trim removed 5 bases at V and 3 bases at J, leaving 6 bases unmatched. CDR1 and CDR2 (germline): SGHTA, FQGNSA. The CDR3 is 14 amino acids. CDR3 protein: CASSKGTGVYEQYF. CDR3 DNA: TGTGCCAGCAGCAAGGGGACAGGTGTCTACGAGCAGTACTTC.

This clone appeared once. One end of the junction fails to match germline, which may point to a read error. The chain is built from TRBV7-7 and TRBJ2-5; weak D call: TRBD2 (6 bases). The CDR3 spans 14 residues. CDR1 is SSHAT and CDR2 is FNYEAQ in the germline V gene (reference sequence). The CDR3 DNA sequence: TGTGCTAGCAGCCCCCAGCCGGGAGAAGAGACCCAGTACTTC. Protein sequence: CASSPQPGEETQYF.